A single sample is the source of the 24 T cell receptor beta chains below, sequenced in a study of blood T cell repertoires in COVID-19. The repertoire was sequenced with immunoSEQ multiplex PCR; TCRdb's copy has only in-frame clones and lacks some. The repertoire holds 160,000 or so clones, approximately 81% seen once, with around 5.3% in the top ten. Sequenced: PBMCs or T cells enriched from blood (not recorded which). These receptor sequences come from a woman aged 40 to 49 with acute COVID-19.

The J gene is TRBJ1-2, the V gene TRBV27; D gene uncertain. Germline CDR1 is MNHEY and CDR2 is SMNVEV (reference sequence). Trimming took off 9 bases at V and 4 bases at J, with 15 bases between the two ends. The CDR3 runs to 13 residues. CDR3 bases: TGTGCCAGTAGATCGGTGGGGAGCTATGGCTACACCTTC. Its translation is CASRSVGSYGYTF.

The genes are TRBV4-1 and TRBJ1-3; 7 bases are a match to TRBD1. Trimming took 2 bases from V and 0 from J; bases not matched to a gene: 10. CDR1 is MGHRA and CDR2 is YSYEKL in the germline V gene. The CDR3 spans 18 residues. This CDR3 reads CASSQPPGGELSGNTIYF. As DNA, the CDR3 is TGCGCCAGCAGCCAACCTCCAGGGGGAGAACTCTCTGGAAACACCATATATTTT.

To note about this clone: The sample holds other DNA sequences that translate to the same CDR3. The V gene is TRBV24-1, the J gene TRBJ2-1; 9 nucleotides match TRBD1. Unmatched junction bases numbered 6, after V lost 3 bases and J lost 4 bases. Germline CDR1 reads KGHDR; CDR2 reads SFDVKD. The CDR3 extends over 16 amino acids. The CDR3 DNA sequence: TGTGCCACCAGTGATCCGGGACAGGGCCTTTACAATGAGCAGTTCTTC. Translated, it gives CATSDPGQGLYNEQFF.

The chain is built from TRBV7-4 and TRBJ1-5; TRBD1 is a possible D gene (5 bases). Germline CDR1 reads SGHVT; CDR2 reads SQSDAQ. The CDR3 runs 14 residues. Trimming cost V 3 bases and J 6 bases, with 12 bases left between them. CDR3 DNA sequence: TGTGCCAGCAGCTTGGTGACAGTGGGTCAGCCCCAGCATTTT. This codes for CASSLVTVGQPQHF. Full variable domain (outside the CDR3, taken from reference TRBV7-4 and TRBJ1-5): GAGVSQSPRYKVAKRGRDVALRCDSISGHVTLYWYRQTLGQGSEVLTYSQSDAQRDKSGRPSGRFSAERPERSVSTLKIQRTEQGDSAVYLCASSLVTVGQPQHFGDGTRLSIL.

On this clone itself: Other DNA sequences in the sample encode the same CDR3. The chain carries TRBV19 and TRBJ2-6, with D maybe TRBD1 (6 bases). Per the germline V gene, CDR1 is LNHDA and CDR2 is SQIVND (reference sequence). The CDR3 is 15 residues long. V lost 5 bases to trimming and J lost 2 bases, with 10 bases between them. In DNA form, the CDR3 reads TGTGCCAGTAGTCCCGAGGGGGCTGGGGCCAACGTCCTGACTTTC. The encoded protein is CASSPEGAGANVLTF.

The V gene is TRBV27, the J gene TRBJ2-5; 10 nucleotides agree with TRBD2. The CDR3 contains 16 residues. The V gene's germline CDR1 is MNHEY and CDR2 SMNVEV (reference sequence). The V gene end was trimmed by 7 bases and the J gene end by 1 base; junction bases not matched to a gene: 9. DNA for the CDR3: TGTGCCAGCAAATCCCTCGGACTAGCGGCCCAAGAGACCCAGTACTTC. Amino acids: CASKSLGLAAQETQYF.

The chain links TRBV20-1 to TRBJ1-1, with D unresolved. Germline assignment: CDR1 DFQATT and CDR2 SNEGSKA (reference sequence). Trimming took 5 bases from V and 3 from J, leaving 4 bases between them. The CDR3 is 10 residues long. CDR3 in amino acids: CSALHTEAFF. CDR3 nucleotides: TGCAGTGCTCTTCACACTGAAGCTTTCTTT.

The rearrangement joins TRBV29-1 to TRBJ2-2, with TRBD2 as a possible D gene (5 bases). The CDR3 has 13 residues. With 7 bases removed from V and 1 base from J, the gap between germline ends came to 10 bases. CDR1 and CDR2 (germline): SQVTM, ANQGSEA. In DNA form, the CDR3 reads TGCAGCGCCTCACTAGGGAACACCGGGGAGCTGTTTTTT. Protein: CSASLGNTGELFF.

This chain uses TRBV5-1 with TRBJ2-7; no firm D call. Trimming took 4 bases from V and 2 from J, leaving 13 bases between them. The CDR3 extends over 14 amino acids. Germline values: CDR1 SGHRS, CDR2 YFSETQ. CDR3 region: CASSTTPIPYEQYV. For the CDR3, the DNA is TGCGCCAGCAGCACAACACCCATCCCCTACGAGCAGTACGTC.

The chain employs TRBV27 and TRBJ2-5; 11 bases fit TRBD2. This CDR3 spans 16 amino acids. Germline CDR1 and CDR2: MNHEY and SMNVEV (reference sequence). Trimming cost V 0 bases and J 3 bases; bases outside gene matches: 3. CDR3 DNA: TGTGCCAGCAGTTTATCGCTAGCGGGAGGTGAAGAGACCCAGTACTTC. Translation: CASSLSLAGGEETQYF.

This chain uses TRBV7-2 with TRBJ2-2; 9 bases map to TRBD2. Germline-derived CDR1 and CDR2 are SGHTA and FQGNSA. V lost 3 bases and J lost 3; bases outside the gene matches: 2. CDR3 size: 15 residues. CDR3: CASSLGTSHTGELFF. The DNA of the CDR3 is TGTGCCAGCAGCTTGGGGACTAGCCACACCGGGGAGCTGTTTTTT.

This clone was counted a few times. CDR3 in DNA: TGTGCCAGCAGGACGGGGGGGGACGAGCAGTACTTC. This encodes CASRTGGDEQYF. The chain employs TRBV2 and TRBJ2-7, with TRBD2 matching over 8 bases. With V trimmed by 6 bases and J by 5 bases, 3 bases remained unmatched. The CDR3 runs to 12 residues. Germline V lookup: CDR1 SNHLY, CDR2 FYNNEI.

CDR3 sequence reads: CAATTGDYGYTF. The CDR3 coding sequence is TGTGCCGCCACGACAGGGGACTATGGCTACACCTTC. V usage is TRBV6-5 and J usage is TRBJ1-2; 8 bases are a match to TRBD1. Germline CDR1 MNHEY, CDR2 SVGAGI. The CDR3 has 12 amino acids. J was trimmed by 3 bases and V by 11 bases; bases with no gene match: 5.

This chain uses TRBV7-2 with TRBJ1-2; 7 positions match TRBD1. V lost 5 bases and J lost 3; bases outside the gene matches: 9. Germline V lookup: CDR1 SGHTA, CDR2 FQGNSA. This CDR3 is 15 amino acids long. CDR3 DNA sequence: TGTGCCAGCAGCGGGAGACAGGGTAGTGACTATGGCTACACCTTC. It codes for CASSGRQGSDYGYTF.

The V call is TRBV7-9, the J call TRBJ2-3; the match to TRBD2 covers 12 bases. Germline V gives CDR1 SEHNR, CDR2 FQNEAQ (reference sequence). V shed 4 bases, J shed 2 bases, and the junction held 4 bases outside the gene matches. The CDR3 runs to 16 residues. This CDR3 is CASSSGLAGYTDTQYF. CDR3 nucleotides: TGTGCCAGCAGCTCGGGACTAGCGGGTTACACAGATACGCAGTATTTT. Drawing the rest from reference TRBV7-9 and TRBJ2-3, the complete variable domain is DTGVSQNPRHKITKRGQNVTFRCDPISEHNRLYWYRQTLGQGPEFLTYFQNEAQLEKSRLLSDRFSAERPKGSFSTLEIQRTEQGDSAMYLCASSSGLAGYTDTQYFGPGTRLTVL.

Only one count was recorded for this clone. This chain links TRBV21-1 with TRBJ2-7; whether TRBD2, the table's D call, matches the DNA was not checked. TRBV21-1 is noted as a pseudogene. The CDR3 spans 16 residues. CDR3 residues: CASSKLASAVSYEQYF. CDR3 in DNA: TGTGCCAGCAGCAAATTGGCTAGCGCGGTCTCCTACGAGCAGTACTTC.

The chain recombines TRBV2 with TRBJ1-2; 8 bases line up with TRBD1. The CDR3 is 14 amino acids. The V segment lost 8 bases and the J segment 0 bases; nucleotides outside the gene matches: 5. Germline values: CDR1 SNHLY, CDR2 FYNNEI. The CDR3 DNA reads as TGTGCCAGCGGCCGGGACAGGACTAACTATGGCTACACCTTC. Amino acid sequence: CASGRDRTNYGYTF.

The chain recombines TRBV7-9 with TRBJ1-4, with 7 bases matching TRBD1. Germline CDR1 and CDR2: SEHNR and FQNEAQ (reference sequence). Losses at the gene ends were 1 base for V and 8 bases for J; bases not matched to a gene: 4. The CDR3 covers 14 residues. CDR3 residues: CASSLGQGDEKLFF. The CDR3 region has the DNA TGTGCCAGCAGCTTAGGTCAGGGGGACGAAAAACTGTTTTTT.

The chain links TRBV16 to TRBJ2-5; no clear D. V was shortened by 0 bases and J by 0 bases, with 8 bases between the two germline ends. Germline CDR1 is KGHSY and CDR2 is FQNENV. The CDR3 covers 15 residues. The CDR3 coding sequence is TGTGCCAGCAGCCAATCGTGGCAGAACCAAGAGACCCAGTACTTC. Amino acid sequence: CASSQSWQNQETQYF.

This chain joins TRBV13 and TRBJ1-2; no clear D gene. The CDR3 has 13 residues. Deletions cut 3 bases from V and 2 bases from J, with 7 bases between. Per the germline V gene, CDR1 is PRHDT and CDR2 is FYEKMQ (reference sequence). The CDR3 coding sequence is TGTGCCAGCAGCTTTGGCGGAAACTATGGCTACACCTTC. It codes for CASSFGGNYGYTF.

Only one count was recorded for this clone. The J gene is TRBJ1-2, the V gene TRBV30, with D possibly matching TRBD1 (6 bases). Trimming shortened V by 1 base and J by 8 bases, and 14 bases separated the two germline ends. CDR1 and CDR2 from the germline V gene are GTSNPN and SVGIG (reference sequence). There are 13 residues in the CDR3. CDR3 protein: CAWSARRGYGYTF. CDR3 bases: TGTGCCTGGAGTGCCCGAAGGGGGTACGGCTACACCTTC.

The rearrangement uses TRBV15 and TRBJ1-5, with D maybe TRBD1 (6 bases). Trimming removed 4 bases at V and 4 bases at J, with 14 bases between. Germline-derived CDR1 and CDR2 are LNHNV and YYDKDF (reference sequence). The CDR3 loop spans 15 amino acids. The CDR3 DNA sequence: TGTGCCACCAGCAAGACAAAGGGGGTGAATCAGCCCCAGCATTTT. This encodes CATSKTKGVNQPQHF.

This clone was seen only a few times. CDR3 nucleotides: TGTGCCAGCAGCCCCAGGGGGCGTACTGAAGCTTTCTTT. Its protein product is CASSPRGRTEAFF. The chain joins TRBV3-1 (or the pseudogene TRBV3-2) to TRBJ1-1; TRBD1 aligns across 8 bases. The CDR3 loop spans 13 amino acids. Germline V CDR1 and CDR2: LGHDT, YNNKEL (reference sequence). V gave up 4 bases and J gave up 5 bases; unmatched junction bases: 3.

The CDR3 nucleotides read TGTGCCTCCGGGGGCTACAATGAGCAGTTCTTC. This translates into CASGGYNEQFF. The gene calls are TRBV6-5 and TRBJ2-1, with D possibly matching TRBD2 (6 bases). The CDR3 spans 11 residues. CDR1 and CDR2 from the germline V gene are MNHEY and SVGAGI. The ends were cut back, 11 bases at V and 3 bases at J, with 8 bases in the middle.